This T cell receptor (beta chain) was profiled in a study of OX40 agonist ivuxolimab in advanced cancers. The protocol was immunoSEQ multiplex PCR, while the TCRdb copy is restricted to in-frame clones and leaves out a portion. The sample yields more than 30,000 clones, roughly nine tenths seen once. This clone was found once. Exclusion applied to patients with autoimmune disease history or systemic immunosuppression. After removal of 5 bases from V and 6 bases from J, the junction contained 11 bases not matched to a gene. The CDR3 spans 16 residues. Germline values: CDR1 MDHEN, CDR2 SYDVKM. This material consisted of CD4+ or CD8+ T cells sorted from blood, taken in a trial of the OX40 agonist ivuxolimab. The chain employs TRBV28 and TRBJ1-5; 9 nucleotides agree with TRBD1. The sequence was collected from an adult with an advanced solid tumor such as melanoma, head and neck, liver or kidney cancer. In nucleotides, the CDR3 is TGTGCCAGCAGTACCTCGGGACAGGGCCCTTTTCAGCCCCAGCATTTT. Amino acids: CASSTSGQGPFQPQHF. Filled out from reference TRBV28 and TRBJ1-5, the complete variable domain reads DVKVTQSSRYLVKRTGEKVFLECVQDMDHENMFWYRQDPGLGLRLIYFSYDVKMKEKGDIPEGYSVSREKKERFSLILESASTNQTSMYLCASSTSGQGPFQPQHFGDGTRLSIL.